This TCR beta chain was identified in a study of blood T cell repertoires in COVID-19. Repertoires were generated with immunoSEQ multiplex PCR, while TCRdb's copy carries only in-frame clones and drops some. The sample contains 200,000 to 250,000 clones, 85% to 90% of which appear only once. This receptor was taken from a woman between 45 and 65 years old in a cohort exposed to, infected with or recovered from COVID-19 (not recorded which). The sample comprised PBMCs or T cells enriched from blood (not recorded which).

CDR3 in DNA: TGCGCCAGCCGCGTCGCGCAGGGGGGCGGAAACACCATATATTTT. Its protein is CASRVAQGGGNTIYF. This chain connects TRBV5-1 to TRBJ1-3; TRBD1 agrees at 7 bases. This CDR3 region has 15 residues. V shed 7 bases and J 4 bases; nucleotides not matched to a gene: 11. Germline loops: CDR1 SGHRS, CDR2 YFSETQ.